This T cell receptor beta chain was documented in a study of neoadjuvant anti-PD-1 for oral cavity cancer (dated by TCRdb to the early 2020s). As for the study more broadly: Patients mostly received three to four biweekly doses of nivolumab at 3 mg/kg before curative-intent surgical resection. The parent correlative cohort included about a dozen patients, with an approximately 35% response rate. A fourth nivolumab dose was given around day 43 to patients without progression, and definitive surgical resection was performed in those patients on days 50-56. Under RECIST 1.1, patients with complete response, partial response or stable disease were classed as responders, and patients with progression were classed as non-responders. Beyond this particular receptor, the publication reports: Greater tumor shrinkage correlated with larger post-treatment sizes of preexisting intratumoral clones, which suggests that expansion of preexisting clones contributed to response. The TCR analyses had only three patients in each response group, and the authors called for validation in larger cohorts. Higher pretreatment blood Treg/Th17 ratios correlated with higher pretreatment blood TCRbeta clonality and lower post-treatment tumor TCRbeta clonality.

Per the publication, the time point label means: after neoadjuvant nivolumab, at surgical resection. Patients had been newly diagnosed with stage II-IVA oral cavity squamous cell carcinoma, and no prior systemic or radiation treatment had been given to the patients. The cohort was composed of patients with HPV-negative, locally advanced oral cavity squamous cell carcinoma. The samples were drawn from a longitudinal correlative study tied to a single-arm phase II trial testing neoadjuvant nivolumab in oral cavity squamous cell carcinoma. Subject-matched pre- and post-treatment PBMCs and tumors from three responders and three non-responders underwent genomic DNA-based TCRbeta sequencing. The Maxwell RSC DNA from Tissue kit was used to isolate genomic DNA from tumor tissue. Concerning this clone itself: Its antigen is unknown. The input lacks base qualities; no much larger clone sits a single base away.

Trimming takes 5 bases off V and 0 bases off J; junction bases not matched to a gene: 5. The CDR3 goes from the cysteine to the phenylalanine over 16 residues. CDR3 DNA is the only sequence kept; it has 48 bases, read in frame from the first base. Sequences SEHNR (CDR1) and FQNEAQ (CDR2) are obtained from the germline V gene (reference sequence). Survey sequencing of tumors used two replicates per sample, and the tumor libraries mostly started from 4.5 to 6 ug of input genomic DNA. The immunoSEQ hsTCRbeta kit was used to prepare TCRbeta libraries, following the manufacturer's instructions. The completed libraries were mixed into a single pool at 3 nM, then sequenced with an Illumina NovaSeq 6000 S4 flow cell. Processing in the source paper ran as follows. The immunoSEQ Analyzer was used for raw data preprocessing and quality control. The analysis was restricted to productive rearrangements, with each unique CDR3 amino acid sequence defining a clonotype. Repertoire clonality was estimated as the Gini-Simpson index, which was calculated using the R package tcR. Student's t test was used to compare Gini indices, and Pearson correlation was used to assess associations with tumor size change. This immuneACCESS table, as held by TCRdb, lists in-frame sequences with V and J called but not all clones. Of the missing ones, under half trace to an unresolved V gene in checked studies; the others have no known cause. V, J and clone size are those of that table, while D and trimming were read from the DNA. The sample contains around 5,700 clones, about 57% of them found a single time. The ten largest account for less than 8% of the sample.

The clonotype comes from a person between 40 and 85 years old with oral cavity squamous cell carcinoma. This sequence uses TRBV7-9 and TRBJ1-5; TRBD1 fits 9 bases in the junction. The specimen comprised tumor tissue, sampled after nivolumab (anti-PD-1) treatment. The CDR3 has the sequence CASSEQGAGSNQPQHF. The DNA reads as follows: TGTGCCAGCAGCGAACAGGGGGCTGGTAGCAATCAGCCCCAGCATTTT.